The 21 T cell receptor beta chains below were found in one sample sequenced in a study of shared clonotypes between healthy human individuals. Profiling relied on immunoSEQ multiplex PCR, and the TCRdb table lists in-frame clones only, not all of them. The table has 2 million to 2.5 million clones, 85% to 95% seen once. The sample was naive CD4+ T cells from PBMCs. Subset meaning: CD45RA+ positively selected. The receptors shown here come from a man younger than 35 in good health. Some clones in this sample may be carry-over from other donors' samples.

This rearrangement joins TRBV6-1 to TRBJ1-2; no firm D call. The V end lost 4 bases, the J end lost 2 bases, and 5 bases lay between the germline ends. There are 12 residues in the CDR3. The germline CDR1 and CDR2 sequences are MNHNS and SASEGT. The CDR3 DNA reads TGTGCCAGCAGTGGGCCCAACTATGGCTACACCTTC. Translation: CASSGPNYGYTF.

A note on this clone: Different DNA sequences within this sample yield the same CDR3. This chain links TRBV9 with TRBJ2-1; no firm D call. Germline CDR1 SGDLS, CDR2 YYNGEE. There are 11 residues in the CDR3. Trimming cost V 2 bases and J 3 bases, with 0 bases left between them. DNA for the CDR3: TGTGCCAGCAGCGTCTACAATGAGCAGTTCTTC. This encodes CASSVYNEQFF.

This chain connects TRBV20-1 to TRBJ2-7; D is possibly TRBD1 (5 bases). V was shortened by 7 bases and J by 7 bases, with 11 bases between the two germline ends. The V gene's germline CDR1 is DFQATT and CDR2 SNEGSKA (reference sequence). The CDR3 length is 10 residues. The CDR3 DNA reads TGCAGTGTTGACAGTCTAGAGCAGTACTTC. It codes for CSVDSLEQYF.

This clone has only a few counts. Other DNA variants within this sample encode the same CDR3. This chain uses TRBV7-3 with TRBJ2-2; D not resolved. This CDR3 region has 12 residues. The V end lost 4 bases, the J end lost 2 bases, and 2 bases lay between the germline ends. In germline, CDR1 is SGHTA, CDR2 FQGTGA. CDR3 DNA sequence: TGTGCCAGCAGCTCAAACACCGGGGAGCTGTTTTTT. This gives the protein CASSSNTGELFF. Looking up the rest from reference TRBV7-3 and TRBJ2-2 gives the full variable domain: GAGVSQTPSNKVTEKGKYVELRCDPISGHTALYWYRQSLGQGPEFLIYFQGTGAADDSGLPNDRFFAVRPEGSVSTLKIQRTERGDSAVYLCASSSNTGELFFGEGSRLTVL.

The rearrangement uses TRBV5-1 and TRBJ2-1, with 9 bases fitting TRBD1. The ends lost 1 base at V and 5 bases at J; junction bases unmatched: 7. This CDR3 spans 16 amino acids. The germline V gene encodes CDR1 SGHRS and CDR2 YFSETQ. For the CDR3, the DNA is TGCGCCAGCAGCTTGTTATCGGGACAGGGCAACAATGAGCAGTTCTTC. Translated, it gives CASSLLSGQGNNEQFF.

The rearrangement joins TRBV29-1 to TRBJ2-1, with no clear D. CDR1 and CDR2 from the germline V gene are SQVTM and ANQGSEA. The CDR3 has 11 residues. Between the trimmed V and J ends, which lost 8 bases and 4 bases, there was a span of 9 bases. CDR3 residues: CSTFRYNEQFF. The DNA of the CDR3 is TGCAGCACCTTCCGGTACAATGAGCAGTTCTTC.

The rearrangement links TRBV28 to TRBJ1-2; 7 bases are a match to TRBD1. Germline V gene lookup returns CDR1 MDHEN and CDR2 SYDVKM. V trimming: 6 bases; J trimming: 5 bases; junction bases outside the gene matches: 6. The CDR3 is made up of 13 amino acids. The CDR3 DNA sequence: TGTGCCAGCAGAAACCGGGACAGATATGGCTACACCTTC. This sequence encodes CASRNRDRYGYTF.

V is TRBV10-1 and J is TRBJ2-1; 8 bases fit TRBD1. V was clipped by 4 bases and J by 0 bases; unmatched bases: 11. The CDR3 spans 18 residues. Germline V lookup: CDR1 WNHNN, CDR2 SYGVQD (reference sequence). The CDR3 sequence: CASSVFRGQESSYNEQFF. The CDR3 bases are TGCGCCAGCAGTGTTTTCCGGGGACAGGAGAGCTCCTACAATGAGCAGTTCTTC.

The V and J genes are TRBV6-5 and TRBJ2-7, with 7 positions matching TRBD1. The CDR3 extends over 15 amino acids. Unmatched junction bases numbered 10, after V lost 2 bases and J lost 6 bases. Germline V gives CDR1 MNHEY, CDR2 SVGAGI. The CDR3 DNA reads as TGTGCCAGCAGTTACGTGGCAGGGGGTGTGGGCGAGCAGTACTTC. It encodes CASSYVAGGVGEQYF.

The V call is TRBV7-2, the J call TRBJ1-6; D not resolved. V was trimmed by 4 bases and J by 3 bases, leaving 7 bases between them. The CDR3 spans 14 residues. Germline-derived CDR1 and CDR2 are SGHTA and FQGNSA. The CDR3 here is CASSWQVYNSPLHF. The CDR3 bases are TGTGCCAGCAGCTGGCAGGTCTATAATTCACCCCTCCACTTT.

This rearrangement joins TRBV7-2 to TRBJ2-2; D perhaps matches TRBD2 (5 bases). Trimming pared 5 bases from V and 6 bases from J, leaving 10 bases between. CDR1 is SGHTA and CDR2 is FQGNSA in the germline V gene. The CDR3 totals 13 residues. The CDR3 coding sequence is TGTGCCAGCAGCACAGAGGGAGCCGGGGAGCTGTTTTTT. It encodes CASSTEGAGELFF.

V is TRBV18 and J is TRBJ2-7, with 8 bases matching TRBD1. Unmatched junction bases numbered 6, after V lost 8 bases and J lost 6 bases. CDR3 length: 12 residues. CDR1 and CDR2 (germline): KGHSH, LQKENI. CDR3 DNA sequence: TGTGCCAGCACCCAGGGGGCGCCCGAGCAGTACTTC. Translating gives CASTQGAPEQYF.

V is TRBV5-1 and J is TRBJ2-3, with 9 bases matching TRBD1. Losses at the gene ends were 3 bases for V and 2 bases for J; bases not matched to a gene: 7. The CDR3 spans 16 residues. The germline V gene encodes CDR1 SGHRS and CDR2 YFSETQ. The CDR3 is CASSYRTGAITDTQYF. CDR3 DNA: TGCGCCAGCAGCTACCGGACAGGGGCTATCACAGATACGCAGTATTTT.

This chain links TRBV7-9 with TRBJ2-1; TRBD2 matches 8 bases. The CDR3 runs to 16 residues. Germline values: CDR1 SEHNR, CDR2 FQNEAQ (reference sequence). J was trimmed by 8 bases and V by 5 bases; bases with no gene match: 14. CDR3: CASSQDLGTSLYEQFF. Here the CDR3 DNA reads TGTGCCAGCAGCCAGGATCTCGGGACTAGTCTTTATGAGCAGTTCTTC.

This CDR3 reads CASSPGTVAGNTIYF. CDR3 nucleotides: TGCGCCAGCAGCCCGGGGACGGTGGCTGGAAACACCATATATTTT. The chain links TRBV5-1 to TRBJ1-3; a possible D gene is TRBD1 (5 bases). This CDR3 has 15 amino acids. The germline V gene has CDR1 SGHRS and CDR2 YFSETQ. Trimming stripped 4 bases from V and 2 bases from J, with 13 bases between.

The rearrangement links TRBV6-5 to TRBJ1-5; unclear D gene. Per the germline V gene, CDR1 is MNHEY and CDR2 is SVGAGI. The V end lost 1 base, the J end lost 5 bases, and 6 bases lay between the germline ends. This CDR3 spans 13 amino acids. CDR3 sequence (DNA): TGTGCCAGCAGTTACTTACCTGATCAGCCCCAGCATTTT. This sequence encodes CASSYLPDQPQHF.

This chain uses TRBV19 with TRBJ2-5, with 10 nucleotides matching TRBD1. The CDR3 totals 17 residues. J lost 3 bases, V lost 4 bases, and 11 bases had no gene match. Germline V lookup: CDR1 LNHDA, CDR2 SQIVND (reference sequence). The CDR3 DNA follows: TGTGCCAGTAGTACCCGTGCGGTGGGGACAGGGGAAGAGACCCAGTACTTC. Encoded protein: CASSTRAVGTGEETQYF.

This chain joins TRBV7-2 and TRBJ1-4, with 8 bases aligning to TRBD1. In germline, CDR1 is SGHTA, CDR2 FQGNSA. With V trimmed by 2 bases and J by 6 bases, 5 bases remained unmatched. The CDR3 covers 15 residues. CDR3 protein: CASSLRTGTHEKLFF. CDR3 in DNA: TGTGCCAGCAGCTTAAGGACAGGGACACATGAAAAACTGTTTTTT.

Comment on this clone: Distinct nucleotide sequences in the sample also encode this CDR3. This rearrangement joins TRBV29-1 to TRBJ1-1; D is undetermined. V was shortened by 3 bases and J by 0 bases, with 8 bases between the two germline ends. Germline CDR1 is SQVTM and CDR2 is ANQGSEA. CDR3 length equals 13 residues. For the CDR3, the DNA is TGCAGCGTTGAGGGTCTAATGAACACTGAAGCTTTCTTT. Its translation: CSVEGLMNTEAFF. The full variable domain, with the rest looked up from reference TRBV29-1 and TRBJ1-1, is SAVISQKPSRDICQRGTSLTIQCQVDSQVTMMFWYRQQPGQSLTLIATANQGSEATYESGFVIDKFPISRPNLTFSTLTVSNMSPEDSSIYLCSVEGLMNTEAFFGQGTRLTVV.

The V gene is TRBV28, the J gene TRBJ1-2, with D maybe TRBD1 (6 bases). Trimming removed 5 bases from V and 6 bases from J, with 10 bases in between. The CDR3 spans 12 residues. Germline V gene sequence: CDR1 MDHEN, CDR2 SYDVKM. The CDR3 DNA follows: TGTGCCAGCAGTCTTACAGGGAATGGCTACACCTTC. Translated: CASSLTGNGYTF.

This chain joins TRBV9 and TRBJ2-1; D might be TRBD1 (6 bases). V lost 0 bases and J 4 bases, leaving 11 bases between the germline ends. CDR3 length: 15 amino acids. CDR1 and CDR2 from the germline V gene are SGDLS and YYNGEE. CDR3 DNA: TGTGCCAGCAGCGTAGCCACACAGGGATACAATGAGCAGTTCTTC. This translates into CASSVATQGYNEQFF. Supplemented by reference TRBV9 and TRBJ2-1, the full variable domain reads DSGVTQTPKHLITATGQRVTLRCSPRSGDLSVYWYQQSLDQGLQFLIQYYNGEERAKGNILERFSAQQFPDLHSELNLSSLELGDSALYFCASSVATQGYNEQFFGPGTRLTVL.